This T cell receptor beta chain is drawn from a study of metastatic and nonmetastatic thyroid tumors. Original processing notes: Construction of a distant-metastasis classifier for papillary thyroid cancer relied on CDR3 differences across clinicopathological groups. TCRdb reanalyzed the PCR reads with MiXCR. TCRdb assigned the V and J calls; the authors' analysis was not used. The data show about 40,000 clones, roughly a sixth seen once. There are 22 residues in the CDR3. With V trimmed by 0 bases and J by 2 bases, 18 bases remained unmatched. Germline CDR1 and CDR2: LNHNV and YYDKDF (reference sequence). Before thyroid surgery, none of the patients had received any treatment.

The chain couples TRBV15 to TRBJ2-2, with TRBD2 matching over 10 bases. Sequences were obtained from blood. This TCR derives from a female donor with papillary thyroid cancer or a benign thyroid nodule (not recorded which). Some clones in this sample may be carry-over from other donors' samples. Written as DNA, the CDR3 is TGTGCCACCAGCAGAGAAAGGGCTTCTAGAAACGGACTAGCGGTCAACACCGGGGAGCTGTTTTTT. It specifies CATSRERASRNGLAVNTGELFF.